These 10 T cell receptor beta chains originate from one sample sequenced in a study of T cells after yellow fever vaccination. TCRdb ran MiXCR on the 5' RACE reads and lists one entry per CDR3 protein. The profile shows a few hundred thousand distinct CDR3 sequences, around 4% of them singletons. Material: PBMCs, obtained on the day of the yellow fever booster vaccination. Source of these receptors: a man younger than 35 who received the YFV17D yellow fever vaccine.

This clonotype was seen ten or more times. The V gene is TRBV20-1, the J gene TRBJ2-3, with D possibly being TRBD2 (6 bases). Germline CDR1 DFQATT, CDR2 SNEGSKA (reference sequence). The CDR3 is 12 amino acids. Trimming pared 3 bases from V and 14 bases from J, leaving 18 bases between. The CDR3 DNA reads TGCAGTGCTAGCGGGACTCCTATATCGGGGTATTTT. Its protein product is CSASGTPISGYF.

There are many counts of this clonotype. V gene TRBV25-1 combines with J gene TRBJ1-1, with D possibly being TRBD1 (5 bases). Germline V gives CDR1 MGHDK, CDR2 SYGVNS. V lost 5 bases and J 6 bases, leaving 22 bases between the germline ends. CDR3 length equals 16 residues. The CDR3 DNA sequence: TGTGCCAGCAGTAACCCGCCGGGGACGGCGGGGTCTGAAGCTTTCTTT. As protein: CASSNPPGTAGSEAFF. The whole variable domain, filled in from reference TRBV25-1 and TRBJ1-1, reads EADIYQTPRYLVIGTGKKITLECSQTMGHDKMYWYQQDPGMELHLIHYSYGVNSTEKGDLSSESTVSRIRTEHFPLTLESARPSHTSQYLCASSNPPGTAGSEAFFGQGTRLTVV.

This clonotype was seen at least ten times. The genes are TRBV12-3 or TRBV12-4 and TRBJ1-5; D not certain. CDR3 size: 12 residues. Trimming left V 5 bases short and J 7 bases short, with 9 bases between. The CDR3 reads CASSPGRQPQHF. The CDR3 DNA reads as TGTGCCAGCAGTCCGGGGAGGCAGCCCCAGCATTTT.

By frequency in the sample, this clonotype is large. The chain joins TRBV6-4 to TRBJ2-6, with 8 bases matching TRBD1. This CDR3 spans 16 amino acids. From germline, CDR1 is MRHNA and CDR2 SNTAGT. V lost 0 bases, J lost 2 bases, and 0 bases stayed unmatched. This CDR3 reads CASSDSTGAGANVLTF. CDR3 in DNA: TGTGCCAGCAGTGACTCGACAGGGGCTGGGGCCAACGTCCTGACTTTC.

V is TRBV7-2 and J is TRBJ2-5; D remains unclear. The CDR3 has 15 residues. V lost 1 base to trimming and J lost 4 bases, with 13 bases between them. Per germline, CDR1 SGHTA and CDR2 FQGNSA. The DNA for the CDR3 is TGTGCCAGCAGCTTAGGTTCCGGACGTCCAGAGACCCAGTACTTC. Translated: CASSLGSGRPETQYF.

This clonotype appeared many times. The V gene is TRBV7-6, the J gene TRBJ2-1; the D call may be TRBD1 or TRBD2 (5 bases each). The V gene lost 0 bases and the J gene lost 9 bases, with 9 bases spanning the gap. The CDR3 has 13 residues. CDR1 and CDR2 (germline): SGHVS, FNYEAQ. The CDR3 protein is CASSLAMGTEQFF. The CDR3 coding sequence is TGTGCCAGCAGCTTAGCGATGGGGACTGAGCAGTTCTTC.

In this sample, this clonotype turned up many times. The chain links TRBV29-1 to TRBJ1-1, with D maybe TRBD1 (6 bases). The V gene's germline CDR1 is SQVTM and CDR2 ANQGSEA. This CDR3 has 13 residues. The V end was cut by 7 bases, the J end by 1 base, with 13 bases between. CDR3 in DNA: TGCAGCGGGGCAGGGGATTCGAACACTGAAGCTTTCTTT. Translating gives CSGAGDSNTEAFF.

Ten or more counts support this clonotype. The V and J genes are TRBV5-1 and TRBJ2-3; 13 bases are a match to TRBD2. The V gene's germline CDR1 is SGHRS and CDR2 YFSETQ. The V gene end was trimmed by 4 bases and the J gene end by 3 bases; junction bases not matched to a gene: 5. The CDR3 consists of 16 residues. Written as DNA, the CDR3 is TGCGCCAGCAGCATGAGGACTAGCGGGGGAACAGATACGCAGTATTTT. Translated, it gives CASSMRTSGGTDTQYF.

V and J are TRBV4-2 and TRBJ2-3; D call uncertain. V lost 1 base and J lost 6, with 14 bases in between. Germline V gene sequence: CDR1 LGHNA, CDR2 YNFKEQ. This CDR3 region has 15 residues. CDR3 DNA sequence: TGTGCCAGCAGCCAAGCTCTTACACGGTGGGATACGCAGTATTTT. It specifies CASSQALTRWDTQYF.

Remarks on this clonotype: This CDR3 is missing its conserved last phenylalanine or tryptophan, likely due to a read error. It is unclear where the CDR3 begins or ends on the DNA, so no DNA is shown, and the CDR3 is as TCRdb lists it. The chain's CDR3 is CASSYSISGTPLNKL. This chain connects TRBV6-6 to TRBJ1-2. Germline V gives CDR1 MNHNY, CDR2 SVGAGI (reference sequence). The CDR3 numbers 15 amino acids, ends counted.